The present T cell receptor beta chain was sequenced within a study of brain T cells in children with intractable seizures. As for time point: blood from clinic visit 5 months post-surgery; TSC patient then seizure free. Using immunoSEQ multiplex PCR, the repertoire was profiled, and TCRdb retains in-frame clones only, with some absent. Altogether about 350,000 clones are present, over 90% being singletons, with the ten largest covering 5.7%. V shed 1 base and J 2 bases; nucleotides not matched to a gene: 0. CDR1 is SGHNT and CDR2 is YYREEE in the germline V gene (reference sequence). The CDR3 extends over 14 amino acids.

The chain joins TRBV5-4 to TRBJ2-7; TRBD2 matches 10 bases. Sequenced here: peripheral blood, sampled roughly 5 months after surgery. This receptor was obtained from a boy younger than two with tuberous sclerosis and intractable seizures. Written as DNA, the CDR3 is TGTGCCAGCAGCTTGAGCGGGGGGGCCTACGAGCAGTACTTC. Its protein is CASSLSGGAYEQYF.